This TCR beta chain is drawn from a study of blood T cell repertoires in COVID-19. About the study: Sources were T cells, B-cell-depleted T cells, or PBMCs; the material itself was cDNA or gDNA.

Sequencing was performed with immunoSEQ multiplex PCR; in TCRdb, only in-frame clones are kept and a portion is missing. There are about 320,000 clones in the sample; roughly 89% occur only once, and 5.2% lies in the top ten. Looked up from germline, CDR1 is SGHTA and CDR2 is FQGNSA. V was shortened by 3 bases and J by 3 bases, with 9 bases between the two germline ends. The CDR3 extends over 13 amino acids. Input material: PBMCs or T cells enriched from blood (not recorded which). This sequence joins TRBV7-2 and TRBJ2-7; D is undetermined. This sequence was found in a man aged 60-69 years who had recovered from COVID-19. CDR3 nucleotides: TGTGCCAGCAGCTTTAAGAACAGCTACGAGCAGTACTTC. The encoded protein is CASSFKNSYEQYF.